This T cell receptor beta chain derives from a study of T cell changes during pregnancy in multiple sclerosis. Germline V gives CDR1 SGHDN, CDR2 FVKESK. The CDR3 sequence is 16 residues long. Trimming took 4 bases from V and 9 from J, leaving 19 bases between them. Profiling relied on immunoSEQ multiplex PCR, and the TCRdb table lists in-frame clones only, not all of them. This table holds some 22,000 clones, around 84% found once. The chain combines TRBV14 with TRBJ1-6; tentatively, D is TRBD1 (5 bases). Specimen: CD4+ T cells from peripheral blood mononuclear cells, collected in the second trimester of pregnancy. This receptor was taken from a female donor in good health, enrolled as a control in a pregnancy study. The DNA for the CDR3 is TGTGCCAGCAGCCCCGACCGACCGGGACTTGGTTCACCCCTCCACTTT. Protein product: CASSPDRPGLGSPLHF.